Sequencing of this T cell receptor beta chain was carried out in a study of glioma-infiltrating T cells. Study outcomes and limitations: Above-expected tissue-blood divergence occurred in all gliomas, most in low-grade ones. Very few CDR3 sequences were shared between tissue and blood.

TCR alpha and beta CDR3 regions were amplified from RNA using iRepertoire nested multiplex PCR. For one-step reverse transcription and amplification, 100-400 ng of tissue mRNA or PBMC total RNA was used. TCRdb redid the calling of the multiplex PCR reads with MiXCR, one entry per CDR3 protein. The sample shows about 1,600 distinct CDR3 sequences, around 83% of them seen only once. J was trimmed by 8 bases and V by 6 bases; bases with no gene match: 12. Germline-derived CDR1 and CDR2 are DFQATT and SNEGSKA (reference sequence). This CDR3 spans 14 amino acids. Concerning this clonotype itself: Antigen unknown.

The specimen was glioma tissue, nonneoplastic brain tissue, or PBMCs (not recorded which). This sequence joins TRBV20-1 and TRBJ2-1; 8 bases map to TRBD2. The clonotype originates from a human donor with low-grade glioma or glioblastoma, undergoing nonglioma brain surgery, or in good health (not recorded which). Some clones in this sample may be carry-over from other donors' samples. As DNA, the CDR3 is TGCAGTGCCGCCGGGACTAGTTTTATCGATGAGCAGTTCTTC. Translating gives CSAAGTSFIDEQFF.